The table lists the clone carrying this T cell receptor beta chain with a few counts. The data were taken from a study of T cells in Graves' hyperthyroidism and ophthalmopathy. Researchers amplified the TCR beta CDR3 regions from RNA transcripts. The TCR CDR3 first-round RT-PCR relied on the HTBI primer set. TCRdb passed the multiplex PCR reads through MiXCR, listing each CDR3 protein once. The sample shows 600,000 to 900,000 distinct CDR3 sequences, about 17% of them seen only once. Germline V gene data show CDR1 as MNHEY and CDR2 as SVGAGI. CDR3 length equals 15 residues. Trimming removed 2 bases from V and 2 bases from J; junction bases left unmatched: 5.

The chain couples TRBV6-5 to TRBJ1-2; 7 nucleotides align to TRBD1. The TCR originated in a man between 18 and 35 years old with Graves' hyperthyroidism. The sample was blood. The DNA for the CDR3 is TGTGCCAGCAGTTACCCGGGACAGATAAACTATGGCTACACCTTC. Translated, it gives CASSYPGQINYGYTF.